This TCR beta chain is from a study of PD-1 blockade in mismatch repair-deficient tumors. The CDR3 sequence is 14 residues long. CDR1 is SGHDT, CDR2 YYEEEE, per germline. Trimming removed 1 base at V and 0 bases at J, with 7 bases between. TCRdb keeps only in-frame clones here, not all; method: immunoSEQ multiplex PCR. The profile shows some 50,000 clones, 77% of them singletons. The TCR originated in an adult with mismatch repair-deficient cancer. This chain links TRBV5-6 with TRBJ1-1; unclear D gene. The specimen was PBMCs, collected before pembrolizumab treatment. The chain's CDR3 is CASSLRRMNTEAFF. As DNA, the CDR3 is TGTGCCAGCAGCTTGAGGCGGATGAACACTGAAGCTTTCTTT.